The clone carrying this T cell receptor beta chain appeared a few times. What it binds is not known. Researchers ran immunoSEQ v3.0 at survey level. Some clones are missing from TCRdb's copy, which holds only in-frame ones; the method was immunoSEQ multiplex PCR. The repertoire has 16,000 or so clones, over 65% of them found once; the top ten carry about 20%. This sample was taken from a study of long-term antiretroviral therapy in people with HIV. The study, taken as a whole, reports: No data were available on ART adherence, viral resistance or therapy changes.

Held in samples before DNA extraction were about 0.85-10 million cryopreserved PBMC. The sequenced sample was unsorted PBMCs, obtained 2.1 years after starting antiretroviral therapy. The receptor comes from a man aged 35-49 years with HIV.

CDR3 sequence: CASSVHDGLQGYTF. The CDR3, as DNA: TGTGCCAGCAGCGTGCACGACGGGCTACAGGGCTACACCTTC. The chain has TRBV5-5 and TRBJ1-2; D unclear. V dropped 4 bases and J dropped 8 bases, with 18 bases sitting between them. The germline gives CDR1 SGHKS, CDR2 YYEKEE (reference sequence). The CDR3 has 14 residues.